This TCR beta chain stems from a study of blood T cell repertoires in COVID-19. Authors' data handling: Amplified reference gene primers provided the basis for estimating nucleated cell counts. Using immunoSEQ multiplex PCR, the repertoire was profiled, and TCRdb retains in-frame clones only, with some absent. V and J calls and clone size follow that table, whereas D and trimming were derived from the DNA. The sample holds about 240,000 clones, 80% to 85% seen once. The CDR3 has 15 amino acids. Germline-derived CDR1 and CDR2 are KGHSH and LQKENI. Trimming took 3 bases from V and 4 from J, leaving 13 bases between them.

The material sequenced was peripheral blood. The TCR sequence derives from a woman aged 55 to 70 with active or convalescent COVID-19. The chain carries TRBV18 and TRBJ1-5; D is perhaps TRBD1 (5 bases). In nucleotides, the CDR3 is TGTGCCAGCTCACCTGTAGGGGATACGAATCAGCCCCAGCATTTT. As protein: CASSPVGDTNQPQHF.